Listed below are T cell receptor beta chains from one sample, sequenced in a study of OX40 agonist ivuxolimab in advanced cancers. TCRdb's copy holds only in-frame clones and misses some; the assay was immunoSEQ multiplex PCR. The data contain about 98,000 clones, 85% to 95% of them singletons. This material consisted of CD4+ or CD8+ T cells sorted from blood, taken in a trial of the OX40 agonist ivuxolimab. The receptor source for this set is an adult with an advanced solid tumor such as melanoma, head and neck, liver or kidney cancer. CDR3s include the opening cysteine and the closing phenylalanine or tryptophan. A D gene is named only where the DNA matches it firmly. Clone size is shown for a subset of rows, as once, few, many or a class of expanded clone.

D | size | J | V | DNA | CDR3
. | . | TRBJ1-5 | TRBV30 | TGTGCCTGGAGCTCCGAGTTCGGACCCCATCAGCCCCAGCATTTT | CAWSSEFGPHQPQHF
. | . | TRBJ1-5 | TRBV27 | TGTGCCAGCAGTTCCCAGGATAGCAATCAGCCCCAGCATTTT | CASSSQDSNQPQHF
. | once | TRBJ2-1 | TRBV15 | TGTGCCACCAGCAGAGATGCAGCCTACAATGAGCAGTTCTTC | CATSRDAAYNEQFF
. | . | TRBJ2-7 | TRBV6-1 | TGTGCCAGCAGTGAATATGGTCTTATTTTTCCGTACTTC | CASSEYGLIFPYF
. | . | TRBJ2-1 | TRBV9 | TGTGCCAGCAGCGTAGTATCTCGTTCAAACAATGAGCAGTTCTTC | CASSVVSRSNNEQFF
TRBD2 | . | TRBJ2-1 | TRBV5-5 | TGTGCCAGCAGCTTGGATCCTAGCGGGGGGGCCAGGGAGCAGTTCTTC | CASSLDPSGGAREQFF
. | few | TRBJ2-3 | TRBV7-3 | TGTGCCAGCAGCGTGCCCCTGGGCCAGCAGTATTTT | CASSVPLGQQYF
TRBD1 | . | TRBJ1-5 | TRBV30 | TGTGCCTGGAGTCCCCGGGGACAGGGTGAGGAATCAGCCCAGCATTTT | CAWSPRGQGEESAQHF
. | . | TRBJ1-3 | TRBV30 | TGTGCCTGGAGGACCGGGATGTCTGGAAACACCATATATTTT | CAWRTGMSGNTIYF
. | . | TRBJ1-1 | TRBV11-1 | TGTGCCAGCAGCCGTGCACGGACTGAAGCTTTCTTT | CASSRARTEAFF